One and the same sample provided the 10 T cell receptor beta chains below, sequenced in a study of vaccination and CD4 T cells after COVID-19. These TCRs are of unknown antigen specificity. Cultured CD4+ T-cell DNA underwent Oncomine TCR Beta short-read sequencing. TCRdb recomputed calls from the PCR reads with MiXCR, one row per CDR3 protein. The data show 7,500 to 9,500 distinct CDR3 sequences, with 64% seen just once and around 35% held by the top ten. Treatment denoted: roughly ten-day PBMC culture with coronavirus spike peptide pools or control peptides (ViraFEST assay). Material for sequencing was CD4+ T cells from blood, cultured in vitro. These receptors all come from a human donor who had recovered from COVID-19.

The J gene is TRBJ1-2, the V gene TRBV6-1; 7 bases are a match to TRBD1. Per germline, CDR1 MNHNS and CDR2 SASEGT. Unmatched junction bases numbered 7, after V lost 3 bases and J lost 0 bases. This CDR3 has 16 residues. As DNA, the CDR3 is TGTGCCAGCAGTGACCACAGGGGTGGGGCTAACTATGGCTACACCTTC. Amino acids: CASSDHRGGANYGYTF.

The V gene is TRBV7-2, the J gene TRBJ1-5; possible D gene TRBD1, 6 bases. Deletions cut 5 bases from V and 7 bases from J, with 15 bases between. The germline gives CDR1 SGHTA, CDR2 FQGNSA. The CDR3 is 14 residues long. The CDR3 DNA reads TGTGCCAGCAGCCTTGGACAGATGTCGCAGCCCCAGCATTTT. Amino acid sequence: CASSLGQMSQPQHF.

The rearrangement joins TRBV2 to TRBJ1-2; D gene unclear. CDR1 is SNHLY, CDR2 FYNNEI, per germline. V dropped 4 bases and J dropped 5 bases, with 11 bases sitting between them. The CDR3 has 13 residues. The CDR3 protein is CASSGGPTYGYTF. In DNA form, the CDR3 reads TGTGCCAGCAGTGGAGGTCCGACGTATGGCTACACCTTC.

This clonotype showed up just a few times. For the CDR3, the DNA is TGTGCCAGCAGTTCCTTCGGGACTAGCGGGATTACCGAGCAGTACTTC. This gives the protein CASSSFGTSGITEQYF. The gene calls are TRBV28 and TRBJ2-7; 13 nucleotides match TRBD2. Germline trimming cut 4 bases from V and 6 bases from J; bases unmatched to any gene: 9. CDR1 is MDHEN, CDR2 SYDVKM, per germline. The CDR3 runs 16 residues.

V is TRBV18 and J is TRBJ2-7; 10 nucleotides agree with TRBD2. The CDR3 is 14 residues long. Losses at the gene ends were 3 bases for V and 6 bases for J; bases not matched to a gene: 5. In germline, CDR1 is KGHSH, CDR2 LQKENI. The CDR3 DNA reads TGTGCCAGCTCACCCGGGACTAGCGAAGTCGAGCAGTACTTC. Protein: CASSPGTSEVEQYF.

The CDR3 DNA follows: TGTGCCAGCAGCTTTGAGGGGGACGGCTACACCTTC. This translates into CASSFEGDGYTF. The rearrangement links TRBV7-9 to TRBJ1-2, with D tentatively TRBD1 (6 bases). The CDR3 consists of 12 residues. Trimming removed 3 bases from V and 8 bases from J, with 10 bases in between. Germline lookup yields CDR1 SEHNR and CDR2 FQNEAQ (reference sequence). Full variable domain (missing parts from reference TRBV7-9 and TRBJ1-2): DTGVSQNPRHKITKRGQNVTFRCDPISEHNRLYWYRQTLGQGPEFLTYFQNEAQLEKSRLLSDRFSAERPKGSFSTLEIQRTEQGDSAMYLCASSFEGDGYTFGSGTRLTVV.

This rearrangement joins TRBV20-1 to TRBJ1-2, with TRBD1 identical over 8 bases. V was pared by 0 bases and J by 0 bases, with 18 bases of the junction left unmatched. The CDR3 is 20 residues long. The germline gives CDR1 DFQATT, CDR2 SNEGSKA (reference sequence). CDR3 protein: CSARDFRRAGGPKANYGYTF. The CDR3 DNA reads TGCAGTGCTAGAGATTTTCGAAGAGCAGGGGGCCCCAAAGCTAACTATGGCTACACCTTC.

This chain joins TRBV6-5 and TRBJ1-1; D is ambiguous. This CDR3 contains 11 residues. The germline V gene has CDR1 MNHEY and CDR2 SVGAGI. V gave up 4 bases and J gave up 5 bases, with 5 bases separating them. CDR3: CASSSRTEAFF. DNA of the CDR3: TGTGCCAGCAGTTCGAGAACTGAAGCTTTCTTT.

Points on this clonotype: It may be a read error: a sequence one base away is much more abundant. The rearrangement uses TRBV2 and TRBJ1-6; weak D call: TRBD1 (5 bases). The germline gives CDR1 SNHLY, CDR2 FYNNEI. This CDR3 has 12 residues. The CDR3 loop reads CVSKGYNSPLHF. The CDR3 nucleotides are TGTGTCAGCAAGGGGTATAATTCACCCCTCCACTTT.

The chain couples TRBV9 to TRBJ2-2, with TRBD2 identical over 12 bases. This CDR3 spans 18 amino acids. V lost 0 bases to trimming and J lost 6 bases; unmatched junction nucleotides: 9. Germline values: CDR1 SGDLS, CDR2 YYNGEE. CDR3 in amino acids: CASSVGASGRARPGELFF. The CDR3 DNA is TGTGCCAGCAGCGTAGGGGCTAGCGGGAGGGCCAGGCCCGGGGAGCTGTTTTTT.